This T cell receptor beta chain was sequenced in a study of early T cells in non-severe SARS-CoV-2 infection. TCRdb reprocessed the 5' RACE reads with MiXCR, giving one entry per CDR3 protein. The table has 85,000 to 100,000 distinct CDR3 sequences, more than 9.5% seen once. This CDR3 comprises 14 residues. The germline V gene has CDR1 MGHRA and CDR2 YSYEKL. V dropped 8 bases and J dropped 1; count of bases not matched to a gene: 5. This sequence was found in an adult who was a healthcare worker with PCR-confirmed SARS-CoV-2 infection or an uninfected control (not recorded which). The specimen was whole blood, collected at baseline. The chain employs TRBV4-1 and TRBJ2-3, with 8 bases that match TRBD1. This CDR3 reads CASGPGGGTDTQYF. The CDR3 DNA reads TGCGCCAGCGGCCCAGGGGGCGGCACAGATACGCAGTATTTT.